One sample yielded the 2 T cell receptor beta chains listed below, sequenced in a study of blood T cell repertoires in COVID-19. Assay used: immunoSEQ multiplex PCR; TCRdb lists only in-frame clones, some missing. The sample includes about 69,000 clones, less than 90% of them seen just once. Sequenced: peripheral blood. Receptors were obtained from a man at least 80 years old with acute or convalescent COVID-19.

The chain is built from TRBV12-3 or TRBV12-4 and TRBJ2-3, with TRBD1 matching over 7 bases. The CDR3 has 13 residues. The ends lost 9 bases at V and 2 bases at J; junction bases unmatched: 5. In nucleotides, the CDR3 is TGTGCCAGTCTAACAGGGGACACAGATACGCAGTATTTT. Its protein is CASLTGDTDTQYF.

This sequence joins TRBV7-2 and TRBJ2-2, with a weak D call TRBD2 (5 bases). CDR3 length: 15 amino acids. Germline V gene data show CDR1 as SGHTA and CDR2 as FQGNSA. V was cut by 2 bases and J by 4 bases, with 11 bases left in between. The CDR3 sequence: CASSLTPSFTGELFF. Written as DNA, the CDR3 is TGTGCCAGCAGCTTAACCCCTAGCTTCACCGGGGAGCTGTTTTTT.